This entry lists 2 T cell receptor beta chains sequenced from one sample in a study of blood T cell repertoires in COVID-19. Method: immunoSEQ multiplex PCR; TCRdb's copy keeps in-frame clones and lacks some. This sample has tens of thousands of clones, with less than 85% found just once. Sequencing was performed on peripheral blood. Receptors were obtained from a woman in her 70s with acute or convalescent COVID-19.

The chain has TRBV19 and TRBJ2-7; 9 bases match TRBD1. The germline CDR1 and CDR2 sequences are LNHDA and SQIVND (reference sequence). The CDR3 contains 13 residues. Trimming at V came to 5 bases and at J to 5 bases, leaving 4 bases not matched to a gene. CDR3 in amino acids: CASSVGQGDEQYF. The CDR3 bases are TGTGCCAGTAGTGTGGGACAGGGTGACGAGCAGTACTTC.

This clone was detected a few times. The chain employs TRBV6-6 and TRBJ1-1; D remains ambiguous. V lost 6 bases, J lost 1 base, and 9 bases lay in between. The CDR3 runs to 13 residues. Germline CDR1 reads MNHNY; CDR2 reads SVGAGI (reference sequence). CDR3 DNA: TGTGCCAGCAGATTCACAGAGAACACTGAAGCTTTCTTT. This sequence encodes CASRFTENTEAFF.